This entry lists 28 T cell receptor beta chains sequenced from one sample in a study of blood T cell repertoires in COVID-19. TCRdb's table, derived via immunoSEQ multiplex PCR, lists solely in-frame clones and lacks some. This sample carries 200,000 to 250,000 clones, 80% of them seen once, and the ten largest clones take 9.5% to 15%. Sequenced: peripheral blood. The receptors come from a human donor in a cohort sampled during active COVID-19.

This rearrangement joins TRBV21-1 to TRBJ1-1; TRBD1 is taken as the D call from the table, unchecked against the DNA. TRBV21-1 is marked as a pseudogene. This CDR3 is 15 amino acids long. The CDR3 nucleotides are TGTGCCAGCAGCTCATTAGGGGCAGACAACACTGAAGCTTTCTTT. It encodes CASSSLGADNTEAFF.

V and J are TRBV28 and TRBJ2-2; 10 nucleotides align to TRBD2. This CDR3 is built from 15 residues. V lost 6 bases to trimming and J lost 6 bases; unmatched junction nucleotides: 7. The germline gives CDR1 MDHEN, CDR2 SYDVKM. The DNA for the CDR3 is TGTGCCAGCAGAAGGGAGCGGGGGGGACCCGGGGAGCTGTTTTTT. Amino acid sequence: CASRRERGGPGELFF. The full variable domain, with the rest looked up from reference TRBV28 and TRBJ2-2, is DVKVTQSSRYLVKRTGEKVFLECVQDMDHENMFWYRQDPGLGLRLIYFSYDVKMKEKGDIPEGYSVSREKKERFSLILESASTNQTSMYLCASRRERGGPGELFFGEGSRLTVL.

This chain connects TRBV2 to TRBJ2-4; 7 positions agree with TRBD1. The CDR3 has 17 amino acids. The ends lost 9 bases at V and 0 bases at J; junction bases unmatched: 14. Germline V gives CDR1 SNHLY, CDR2 FYNNEI. In nucleotides, the CDR3 is TGTGCCAGTACTATAAACCGGGACAGCTTAGCCAAAAACATTCAGTACTTC. Encoded protein: CASTINRDSLAKNIQYF.

This sequence joins TRBV5-4 and TRBJ2-2, with 7 nucleotides matching TRBD2. The CDR3 runs 16 residues. Per the germline V gene, CDR1 is SGHNT and CDR2 is YYREEE (reference sequence). V shed 3 bases and J 2 bases; nucleotides not matched to a gene: 7. Written as DNA, the CDR3 is TGTGCCAGCAGCTGGCGGAGCGGGATAAACACCGGGGAGCTGTTTTTT. Translated, it gives CASSWRSGINTGELFF. Full variable domain (outside the CDR3, taken from reference TRBV5-4 and TRBJ2-2): ETGVTQSPTHLIKTRGQQVTLRCSSQSGHNTVSWYQQALGQGPQFIFQYYREEENGRGNFPPRFSGLQFPNYSSELNVNALELDDSALYLCASSWRSGINTGELFFGEGSRLTVL.

The table lists this clone with many counts. The V gene is TRBV14, the J gene TRBJ1-6; 9 bases agree with TRBD1. The germline gives CDR1 SGHDN, CDR2 FVKESK. This CDR3 spans 15 amino acids. Unmatched junction bases numbered 5, after V lost 4 bases and J lost 7 bases. CDR3 sequence reads: CASSPGQGINSPLHF. Written as DNA, the CDR3 is TGTGCCAGCAGCCCCGGACAGGGGATAAATTCACCCCTCCACTTT.

The chain is built from TRBV6-5 and TRBJ2-1; no definite D call. CDR3 length: 14 residues. Germline CDR1 and CDR2: MNHEY and SVGAGI. Trimming took 0 bases from V and 6 from J, leaving 9 bases between them. CDR3 sequence (DNA): TGTGCCAGCAGTTACTCGGCTAGTCCCAATGAGCAGTTCTTC. Protein: CASSYSASPNEQFF.

The V and J genes are TRBV24-1 and TRBJ1-5; 10 nucleotides agree with TRBD1. The CDR3 covers 15 residues. The germline gives CDR1 KGHDR, CDR2 SFDVKD. The J segment lost 4 bases and the V segment lost 6 bases, leaving 5 bases of the junction unmatched. The CDR3 DNA follows: TGTGCCACCAGTAGGGGACAGGGGAATAATCAGCCCCAGCATTTT. Amino acids: CATSRGQGNNQPQHF.

The rearrangement uses TRBV12-3 or TRBV12-4 and TRBJ2-7; D call uncertain. This CDR3 comprises 13 residues. The V end lost 2 bases, the J end lost 2 bases, and 7 bases lay between the germline ends. DNA for the CDR3: TGTGCCAGCAGTTTATCTGTTACCTACGAGCAGTACTTC. Protein sequence: CASSLSVTYEQYF.

The V gene is TRBV23-1, the J gene TRBJ1-6, with TRBD1 identical over 7 bases. TRBV23-1 is designated an ORF whose function remains uncertain. CDR3 length: 17 amino acids. The V segment lost 6 bases and the J segment 0 bases; nucleotides outside the gene matches: 8. The CDR3 DNA sequence: TGCGCCAGCAGCCCTGGGGACAGATACTCCTATAATTCACCCCTCCACTTT. The encoded protein is CASSPGDRYSYNSPLHF.

This clone was seen a few times. This chain joins TRBV5-6 and TRBJ2-1; D possibly corresponds to TRBD1 (6 bases). The germline V gene has CDR1 SGHDT and CDR2 YYEEEE. The CDR3 loop spans 12 amino acids. Deletions cut 0 bases from V and 9 bases from J, with 7 bases between. In nucleotides, the CDR3 is TGTGCCAGCAGCTTGGTCAGGGGTGAGCAGTTCTTC. As protein: CASSLVRGEQFF.

The rearrangement links TRBV5-1 to TRBJ2-1; 8 bases fit TRBD2. Germline CDR1 SGHRS, CDR2 YFSETQ. The CDR3 spans 15 residues. J lost 4 bases, V lost 4 bases, and 7 bases had no gene match. The CDR3 nucleotides are TGCGCCAGCAGCGTTGTTAGCGGGATGTACAATGAGCAGTTCTTC. This translates into CASSVVSGMYNEQFF.

The J gene is TRBJ1-2, the V gene TRBV5-1; no firm D call. CDR1 is SGHRS, CDR2 YFSETQ, per germline. CDR3 size: 14 residues. V lost 0 bases, J lost 0 bases, and 6 bases lay in between. The CDR3 protein is CASSLDSPNYGYTF. Here the CDR3 DNA reads TGCGCCAGCAGCTTGGACAGTCCTAACTATGGCTACACCTTC.

This chain connects TRBV4-1 to TRBJ2-7, with 8 bases identical to TRBD1. The CDR3 contains 17 residues. V was clipped by 4 bases and J by 0 bases; unmatched bases: 11. The germline CDR1 and CDR2 sequences are MGHRA and YSYEKL. The CDR3 loop reads CASSPALTGAFSYEQYF. As DNA, the CDR3 is TGCGCCAGCAGCCCCGCGCTGACAGGGGCATTCTCCTACGAGCAGTACTTC.

The chain has TRBV4-1 and TRBJ1-1; 7 bases agree with TRBD1. Germline CDR1 reads MGHRA; CDR2 reads YSYEKL. Trimming cost V 4 bases and J 1 base; bases outside gene matches: 6. The CDR3 is 15 amino acids. The chain's CDR3 is CASSLTGTENTEAFF. Written as DNA, the CDR3 is TGCGCCAGCAGCCTCACCGGGACAGAGAACACTGAAGCTTTCTTT.

CDR3 amino acids: CASSAPGLASYEQYF. DNA for the CDR3: TGTGCCAGCAGTGCCCCGGGACTAGCGAGTTACGAGCAGTACTTC. The rearrangement uses TRBV25-1 and TRBJ2-7; 10 nucleotides line up with TRBD2. Trimming at V came to 4 bases and at J to 4 bases, leaving 7 bases not matched to a gene. This CDR3 contains 15 residues. Germline loops: CDR1 MGHDK, CDR2 SYGVNS.

The V gene is TRBV15, the J gene TRBJ1-4; no firm D call. Germline V gene sequence: CDR1 LNHNV, CDR2 YYDKDF (reference sequence). The CDR3 covers 14 residues. With 0 bases removed from V and 8 bases from J, the gap between germline ends came to 10 bases. The chain's CDR3 is CATSRDPGSEKLFF. For the CDR3, the DNA is TGTGCCACCAGCAGAGACCCGGGGAGCGAAAAACTGTTTTTT.

The V and J genes are TRBV11-3 and TRBJ2-1; 12 positions match TRBD2. This CDR3 has 18 residues. CDR1 and CDR2 (germline): SGHNT, YENEEA. V was clipped by 2 bases and J by 5 bases; unmatched bases: 10. CDR3 bases: TGTGCCAGCAGCTTAAGTCTAGCGGGGGGGTTTCTCGACAATGAGCAGTTCTTC. It encodes CASSLSLAGGFLDNEQFF.

This clone occurred once. The genes are TRBV10-1 and TRBJ1-1; 12 bases are a match to TRBD1. The trim removed 6 bases at V and 1 base at J, leaving 6 bases unmatched. The length of the CDR3 is 16 residues. Germline V lookup: CDR1 WNHNN, CDR2 SYGVQD (reference sequence). CDR3 sequence: CASRRDRGPGNTEAFF. The CDR3 coding sequence is TGCGCCAGCAGGCGGGACAGGGGGCCCGGGAACACTGAAGCTTTCTTT.

Of note for this clone: The same CDR3 can be traced to other DNA sequences in this sample. The chain joins TRBV27 to TRBJ1-2, with 9 bases aligning to TRBD1. The CDR3 extends over 13 amino acids. The V segment lost 5 bases and the J segment 8 bases; nucleotides outside the gene matches: 6. From germline, CDR1 is MNHEY and CDR2 SMNVEV (reference sequence). DNA for the CDR3: TGTGCCAGCAGTCTACAGGGGGCCGGAGGCTACACCTTC. It encodes CASSLQGAGGYTF.

V gene TRBV7-2 combines with J gene TRBJ1-5, with 8 bases aligning to TRBD1. J lost 4 bases, V lost 2 bases, and 13 bases had no gene match. Germline CDR1 SGHTA, CDR2 FQGNSA. The CDR3 is 18 residues long. CDR3 nucleotide sequence: TGTGCCAGCAGCTTACCGGGGACAGGTTCATGGGGAAATCAGCCCCAGCATTTT. It translates to CASSLPGTGSWGNQPQHF.

The chain has TRBV18 and TRBJ2-7; possible D gene TRBD1, 5 bases. CDR3 length: 17 amino acids. The ends were cut back, 3 bases at V and 0 bases at J, with 18 bases in the middle. The germline CDR1 and CDR2 sequences are KGHSH and LQKENI. The CDR3 sequence: CASSPGRTRPSSYEQYF. The CDR3 nucleotides read TGTGCCAGCTCACCCGGTAGGACACGTCCTAGCTCCTACGAGCAGTACTTC.

V gene TRBV28 combines with J gene TRBJ2-5, with a weak D call TRBD1 (5 bases). V lost 5 bases to trimming and J lost 0 bases, with 16 bases between them. Germline V lookup: CDR1 MDHEN, CDR2 SYDVKM. The CDR3 spans 16 residues. The CDR3 sequence is CASSGAFRRDQETQYF. In DNA form, the CDR3 reads TGTGCCAGCAGTGGGGCTTTCAGGCGTGACCAAGAGACCCAGTACTTC.

This clone has only one observation. The chain joins TRBV5-4 to TRBJ2-7, with D perhaps TRBD2 (7 bases). CDR3 length: 14 amino acids. Germline V gives CDR1 SGHNT, CDR2 YYREEE (reference sequence). V was clipped by 1 base and J by 3 bases, with 11 bases between them. The CDR3 DNA reads TGTGCCAGCAGCTTGTCGGGGGGCTTCTACGAGCAGTACTTC. It encodes CASSLSGGFYEQYF.

The chain is built from TRBV11-2 and TRBJ1-5, with D possibly TRBD1 on 6 matching bases. The CDR3 sequence is 15 residues long. The germline CDR1 and CDR2 sequences are SGHAT and FQNNGV. Trimming left V 4 bases short and J 5 bases short, with 15 bases between. CDR3 coding DNA: TGTGCCAGCAGCTCCCAGGGGTTGTTGGATCAGCCCCAGCATTTT. Translating it yields CASSSQGLLDQPQHF.

The V call is TRBV6-1, the J call TRBJ1-5; 7 nucleotides line up with TRBD1. Per the germline V gene, CDR1 is MNHNS and CDR2 is SASEGT. After removal of 4 bases from V and 0 bases from J, the junction contained 6 bases not matched to a gene. The CDR3 extends over 16 amino acids. CDR3 in DNA: TGTGCCAGCAGTGCTCCGGGACAGCTTAGCAATCAGCCCCAGCATTTT. Amino acids: CASSAPGQLSNQPQHF.

The gene calls are TRBV7-2 and TRBJ2-5; 11 nucleotides line up with TRBD2. The CDR3 has 16 residues. J was trimmed by 4 bases and V by 0 bases; bases with no gene match: 4. The germline gives CDR1 SGHTA, CDR2 FQGNSA. The CDR3 nucleotides are TGTGCCAGCAGCTTAGCGGGACTAGCGGTGGGAGAGACCCAGTACTTC. This translates into CASSLAGLAVGETQYF.

J is TRBJ1-2 and V is TRBV19; 10 bases agree with TRBD1. J gave up 10 bases and V 2 bases, and 7 bases lay outside the gene matches. The CDR3 spans 14 residues. Germline CDR1 LNHDA, CDR2 SQIVND (reference sequence). The CDR3 protein is CASSILDRGDDYTF. The DNA of the CDR3 is TGTGCCAGTAGTATACTGGACAGGGGGGATGACTACACCTTC.

The rearrangement joins TRBV2 to TRBJ1-1; D is uncertain. Trimming stripped 6 bases from V and 0 bases from J, with 11 bases between. Germline CDR1 is SNHLY and CDR2 is FYNNEI. The length of the CDR3 is 14 residues. CDR3 nucleotides: TGTGCCAGCAGCCCCCCGTTAATGAACACTGAAGCTTTCTTT. This sequence encodes CASSPPLMNTEAFF.